This section outlines one T cell receptor (beta chain) sequence together with its context. Its antigen remains unidentified. This entry comes from a study of tumor-infiltrating lymphocytes in localized non-small cell lung cancer. Study as a whole: From each patient, both tumor and uninvolved lung, non-adjacent to tumor, were sampled. Overall study results and limits: Immunotypes IM1 and IM2 had similar TCR-derived T-cell fractions. Only some patients had TCR sequencing, depending on available tissue.

Assay used: immunoSEQ multiplex PCR; TCRdb lists only in-frame clones, some missing. The profile shows roughly 7,200 clones, approximately 69% of them singletons. Germline V lookup: CDR1 KGHSH, CDR2 LQKENI. Trimming pared 3 bases from V and 0 bases from J, leaving 7 bases between. The CDR3 loop spans 14 amino acids. The TCR was taken from a human donor with non-small cell lung cancer. V usage is TRBV18 and J usage is TRBJ2-3, with D maybe TRBD2 (5 bases). Material for sequencing was lung tumor tissue. Here the CDR3 reads CASSPQRSTDTQYF. The CDR3 nucleotides read TGTGCCAGCTCACCCCAGCGGAGCACAGATACGCAGTATTTT.